These 8 T cell receptor beta chains were sequenced from one sample in a study of cytomegalovirus exposure and HLA in healthy donors. In the PCR, 60 Vbeta and 13 Jbeta primers were used. Clones were read by immunoSEQ multiplex PCR, and TCRdb kept only the in-frame ones, dropping some. Of around 120,000 clones listed, 60% to 80% are singletons. The sample taken for sequencing was PBMCs. The receptors come from a man in his forties or fifties in good health and CMV-seropositive.

This clone has only a few counts. The CDR3 DNA reads as TGTGCCAGCACCGTTATGGCAGGACAGGGGGCATACGAGCAGTACTTC. Translating gives CASTVMAGQGAYEQYF. This rearrangement joins TRBV7-2 to TRBJ2-5; 11 bases agree with TRBD1. The J call may be in error: the DNA end matches TRBJ2-7 better. This CDR3 is 16 amino acids long. CDR1 and CDR2 from the germline V gene are SGHTA and FQGNSA.

This clone is termed medium-sized (0.01 to 0.1%). The chain has TRBV5-4 and TRBJ1-2; D is uncertain. There are 15 residues in the CDR3. Between the trimmed V and J ends, which lost 4 bases and 2 bases, there was a span of 15 bases. Germline CDR1 is SGHNT and CDR2 is YYREEE (reference sequence). The CDR3 here is CASSLTLTGNYGYTF. The CDR3 nucleotides read TGTGCCAGCAGCCTCACCTTGACTGGAAACTATGGCTACACCTTC.

This clone has a single count. The chain is built from TRBV6-5 and TRBJ2-2; possibly TRBD2 for D (6 bases). The germline V and J ends were trimmed by 1 base and 2 bases, with 8 bases remaining between them. This CDR3 spans 15 amino acids. The germline CDR1 and CDR2 sequences are MNHEY and SVGAGI. As DNA, the CDR3 is TGTGCCAGCAGTTACTACGGGGGAAACACCGGGGAGCTGTTTTTT. This sequence encodes CASSYYGGNTGELFF.

The rearrangement links TRBV19 to TRBJ2-3; 8 bases fit TRBD2. J was trimmed by 1 base and V by 5 bases; bases with no gene match: 5. CDR3 length: 15 amino acids. CDR1 is LNHDA and CDR2 is SQIVND in the germline V gene (reference sequence). CDR3 in DNA: TGTGCCAGTAGTGGCTTGACTAGCGGCACAGATACGCAGTATTTT. Amino acid sequence: CASSGLTSGTDTQYF.

Only a few counts were recorded for this clone. In the same sample, other DNA sequences code for this CDR3. V gene TRBV5-1 combines with J gene TRBJ2-7; D not certain. Trimming shortened V by 0 bases and J by 0 bases, and 4 bases separated the two germline ends. Germline loops: CDR1 SGHRS, CDR2 YFSETQ. CDR3 length: 13 amino acids. This chain's CDR3 is CASSLASSYEQYF. CDR3 DNA: TGCGCCAGCAGCTTGGCCAGCTCCTACGAGCAGTACTTC.

The gene calls are TRBV7-2 and TRBJ2-5, with D maybe TRBD2 (5 bases). The CDR3 is made up of 16 amino acids. The germline V and J ends were trimmed by 4 bases and 2 bases, with 17 bases remaining between them. The V gene's germline CDR1 is SGHTA and CDR2 FQGNSA. This CDR3 reads CASSSSSSWGQETQYF. CDR3 DNA sequence: TGTGCCAGCAGCTCATCTAGCTCCTGGGGTCAAGAGACCCAGTACTTC.

This sequence joins TRBV5-5 and TRBJ1-2; D is undetermined. Germline CDR1 SGHKS, CDR2 YYEKEE (reference sequence). Trimming shortened V by 0 bases and J by 0 bases, and 9 bases separated the two germline ends. The CDR3 contains 15 residues. The CDR3, as DNA: TGTGCCAGCAGCTTGGGTCTGTTAGCTAACTATGGCTACACCTTC. Protein product: CASSLGLLANYGYTF.

This chain joins TRBV5-1 and TRBJ1-2; TRBD1 agrees at 10 bases. Germline V gene lookup returns CDR1 SGHRS and CDR2 YFSETQ. This CDR3 contains 16 residues. Trimming removed 5 bases from V and 4 bases from J; junction bases left unmatched: 11. The CDR3 nucleotides are TGCGCCAGCAGTTCCGGACAGGGGGAGAATGGCTATGGCTACACCTTC. Translation gives CASSSGQGENGYGYTF.